This entry features one T cell receptor beta chain sequence. V lost 4 bases to trimming and J lost 0 bases; unmatched junction nucleotides: 3. The germline V gene has CDR1 KGHSH and CDR2 LQKENI. This CDR3 has 18 residues. The sample is drawn from a study of blood T cell repertoires in COVID-19. Background on the study: Material from acute and convalescent COVID-19 was sourced from the United States, Italy and Spain.

This table comes from immunoSEQ multiplex PCR, and its TCRdb copy is limited to in-frame clones, with some not included. There are 350,000 to 400,000 clones in the sample; roughly 88% occur only once, and approximately 1% lies in the top ten. Cohort assignment relied on participant-reported clinical history. V usage is TRBV18 and J usage is TRBJ2-1, with 16 nucleotides matching TRBD2. The source of this sequence is a woman younger than 45 with acute COVID-19. Sequencing was performed on PBMCs or T cells enriched from blood (not recorded which). CDR3 amino acids: CASSRGTSGGASYNEQFF. The DNA of the CDR3 is TGTGCCAGCTCACGCGGGACTAGCGGGGGGGCCTCCTACAATGAGCAGTTCTTC. Filled out from reference TRBV18 and TRBJ2-1, the complete variable domain reads NAGVMQNPRHLVRRRGQEARLRCSPMKGHSHVYWYRQLPEEGLKFMVYLQKENIIDESGMPKERFSAEFPKEGPSILRIQQVVRGDSAAYFCASSRGTSGGASYNEQFFGPGTRLTVL.